This entry features one T cell receptor (beta chain) sequence. Its antigen is not known. This beta chain is an unintended read in a library built for alpha chains; its size means little. MiXCR was run by TCRdb on the 5' RACE reads, yielding one entry per CDR3 protein. The repertoire holds 18,000 or so distinct CDR3 sequences, with almost 6% as singletons. The data originate from a study of spatial heterogeneity in lung cancer. Study-wide points: Within tumors, counts of expanded alpha and beta TCRs tracked tumor mutation counts.

Time point defined: sample taken at primary tumor resection. The CDR3 runs 15 residues. The V end was cut by 7 bases, the J end by 4 bases, with 18 bases between. Germline V gene data show CDR1 as MGHDK and CDR2 as SYGVNS. This specimen was lung tumor tissue, taken at surgery. This TCR was recovered from a female donor with early-stage non-small cell lung cancer. This rearrangement joins TRBV25-1 to TRBJ2-3; D is possibly TRBD1 (5 bases). The DNA of the CDR3 is TGTGCCAGCACCCCGGTGCAGGGTAGGGCAGATACGCAGTATTTT. Residues: CASTPVQGRADTQYF.